The present T cell receptor (beta chain) was sequenced within a study of OX40 agonist ivuxolimab in advanced cancers. Study details: Treatment of patients was with ivuxolimab, an agonistic anti-OX40 (CD134) antibody.

Whole-study findings and limits: At doses 0.1 to 3.0 mg/kg, CD4+ and CD8+ clones expanded. Low normalized clonal expansion also occurred in some nonresponding patients.

The CDR3 extends over 19 amino acids. Losses at the gene ends were 5 bases for V and 2 bases for J; bases not matched to a gene: 10. From germline, CDR1 is SGHTA and CDR2 FQGNSA. For this clone: The antigen remains undetermined.

Some clones are missing from TCRdb's copy, which holds only in-frame ones; the method was immunoSEQ multiplex PCR. The sample has roughly 90,000 clones; roughly 91% are singletons. The origin of this receptor is an adult with an advanced solid tumor such as melanoma, head and neck, liver or kidney cancer. The J gene is TRBJ2-3, the V gene TRBV7-2; 16 nucleotides align to TRBD2. The sequences come from CD4+ or CD8+ T cells sorted from blood, collected in a trial of the OX40 agonist ivuxolimab. CDR3 residues: CASSRSGLAGGPHTDTQYF. In DNA form, the CDR3 reads TGTGCCAGCAGCCGATCGGGACTAGCGGGAGGGCCTCACACAGATACGCAGTATTTT.